This entry describes one T cell receptor beta chain. Antigen specificity is unknown. CDR3 size: 11 residues. Looked up from germline, CDR1 is LNHDA and CDR2 is SQIVND (reference sequence). The V end was cut by 11 bases, the J end by 5 bases, with 12 bases between. The data originate from a study of T cell responses to AZD1222 COVID-19 vaccine. Whole-study context: Investigators merged groups given second doses at roughly 4 or roughly 12 weeks.

The study's findings and limits: Following two doses of AZD1222, Spike-specific TCR breadth and depth rose. Distributed over spike, vaccine-associated CD4 TCRs predominated at 160-218 and 743-854.

Sequencing used immunoSEQ multiplex PCR; TCRdb keeps in-frame clones, though not all of them. The sample yields 180,000 or so clones, around 90% seen once. The clonotype was recovered from an adult in good health. Source: peripheral blood, taken on day 0 of AZD1222 vaccination. The chain recombines TRBV19 with TRBJ1-1; tentatively, D is TRBD1 (5 bases). The CDR3 reads CALGQGTEAFF. DNA for the CDR3: TGTGCCCTGGGGCAGGGTACTGAAGCTTTCTTT. Drawing the rest from reference TRBV19 and TRBJ1-1, the complete variable domain is DGGITQSPKYLFRKEGQNVTLSCEQNLNHDAMYWYRQDPGQGLRLIYYSQIVNDFQKGDIAEGYSVSREKKESFPLTVTSAQKNPTAFYLCALGQGTEAFFGQGTRLTVV.